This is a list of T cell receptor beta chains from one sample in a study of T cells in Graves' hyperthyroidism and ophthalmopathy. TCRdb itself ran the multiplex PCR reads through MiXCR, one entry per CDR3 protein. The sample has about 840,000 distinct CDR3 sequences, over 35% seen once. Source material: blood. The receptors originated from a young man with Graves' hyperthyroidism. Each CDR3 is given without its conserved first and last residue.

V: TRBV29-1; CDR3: SAGTVANTEAF
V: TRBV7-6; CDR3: ASSLGTGSTGYT
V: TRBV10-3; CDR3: AISDGDRGHEQY
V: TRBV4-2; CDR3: ASSQVLTYEQY
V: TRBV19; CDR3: ASSLATGGNNQPQH
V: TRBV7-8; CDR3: ASSLVPPGGSHNSPLH
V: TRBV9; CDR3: ASSQTDRNSNQPQH
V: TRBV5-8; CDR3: ASSFGRRPEAF
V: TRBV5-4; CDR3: ASSAAGYEQY
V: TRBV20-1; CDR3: SATSSPGGGEKLF
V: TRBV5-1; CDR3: ASSLDPSSATGFLSEQY
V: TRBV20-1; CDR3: SVVGRYYEQY
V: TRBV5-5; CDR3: ASSYGEGNSPLH
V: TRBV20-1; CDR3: SAVGAGITYISNQPQH
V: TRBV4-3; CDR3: ASSQENGNTEAF
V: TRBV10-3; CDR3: ASSVGTNSPLH
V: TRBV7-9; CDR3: ASSKKSGRRLNTEAF
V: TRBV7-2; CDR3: ASSYQGLHEQY
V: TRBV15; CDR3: ATSRDRGAEAF
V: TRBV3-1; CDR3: ASSQGGDSLYGYT
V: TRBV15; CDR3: ATSRDLAAEAF
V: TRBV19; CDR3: ASKMTGDSNQPQH
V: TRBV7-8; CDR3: TSSLLANAYEQY
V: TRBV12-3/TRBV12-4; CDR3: ASGFSYEQY
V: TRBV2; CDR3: ASSEGYGNSPLH
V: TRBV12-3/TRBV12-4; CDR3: ASRSSGTSKMAF
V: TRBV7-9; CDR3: ASSLRGDMNTEAF
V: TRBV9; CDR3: ASSVATLGLAETQY
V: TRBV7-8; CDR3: ASSLVQGPTGELF
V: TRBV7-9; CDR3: ATSLVLGQNSPLH
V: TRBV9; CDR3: ASSLEVGNQPQH
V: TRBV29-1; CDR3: SVADRALSGEQY
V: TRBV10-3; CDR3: ASTRGRTNTGELF
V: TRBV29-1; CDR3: SVNSLTSNYGYT
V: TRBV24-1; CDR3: ASSWSRVSSYEQY
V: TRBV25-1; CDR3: ASSYSVSWGQPQH
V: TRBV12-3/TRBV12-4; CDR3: ASNADRDRYEQY
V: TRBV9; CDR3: ASSLRSAEAF
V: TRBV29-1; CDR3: SFWDTGNTIY
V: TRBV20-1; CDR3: SARTENYEQY
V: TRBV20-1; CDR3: SARTRGQLNTEAF
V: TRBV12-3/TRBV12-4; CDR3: ASGPHDRSPLH
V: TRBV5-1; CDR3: ASSPDRDKNTEAF
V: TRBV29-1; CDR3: SVESSSRGEETQY
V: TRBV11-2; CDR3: ASSLVAGGSMKETQY
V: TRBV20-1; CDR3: SADGGEGTEAF
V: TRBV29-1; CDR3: SVIKAGGYT
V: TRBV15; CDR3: ATSRAAGAHEQY
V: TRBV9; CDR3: ASSQANNQPQH
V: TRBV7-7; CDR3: ASSPAGGEQY
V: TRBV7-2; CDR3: ASSLDEPRSTEAF
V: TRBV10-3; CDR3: AISGTDRSSGNTIY